Listed below are T cell receptor beta chains from one sample, sequenced in a study of cytomegalovirus exposure and HLA in healthy donors. The assay was immunoSEQ multiplex PCR, and TCRdb's table has in-frame clones only and misses some. The data hold under 200,000 clones, with 68% observed a single time. The source material was PBMCs. All receptors come from a woman between 35 and 50 years old in good health and CMV-seropositive. The CDR3 runs from the conserved cysteine through the conserved F or W. The order of the fields is V gene, clone size, D gene, J gene, CDR3 DNA, CDR3 protein. D genes are given only for firm matches. Clone size is stated in some rows and not others, as once, few, many or a class when expanded.

TRBV2,few,.,TRBJ2-7,TGTGCCAGCAGTGAAGCGGGAGCACGGGGAGGTTACGAGCAGTACTTC,CASSEAGARGGYEQYF
TRBV28,once,TRBD2,TRBJ2-1,TGTGCCAGCAGTTCCCCGCTAGCGGGAGGGTCCTACAATGAGCAGTTCTTC,CASSSPLAGGSYNEQFF
TRBV18,.,.,TRBJ2-3,TGTGCCAGCTCACCATCCCAGGGGCTGGATACGCAGTATTTT,CASSPSQGLDTQYF
TRBV28,.,TRBD1,TRBJ1-1,TGTGCCAGCAGGGACAGGGAAGCTTTCTTT,CASRDREAFF
TRBV6-6,.,.,TRBJ2-2,TGTGCCAGCAGCTCCGGACAGAACACCGGGGAGCTGTTTTTT,CASSSGQNTGELFF
TRBV6-5,.,.,TRBJ1-3,TGTGCCAGCAGGGGTATGGGCCTCTCTGGAAACACCATATATTTT,CASRGMGLSGNTIYF
TRBV5-1,.,.,TRBJ2-1,TGCGCCAGCAGCTTGGCAGGGTTTGAGAATGAGCAGTTCTTC,CASSLAGFENEQFF
TRBV28,.,.,TRBJ1-1,TGTGCCAGCAGTCGCCGAGGAAACACTGAAGCTTTCTTT,CASSRRGNTEAFF
TRBV7-7,few,.,TRBJ1-1,TGTGCTAGCAGCTTAAGGGGAAAGGGCACTGAAGCTTTCTTT,CASSLRGKGTEAFF
TRBV5-6,.,.,TRBJ1-6,TGTGCCAGCACCATCTTTGAGTCAGGGGAAGGTTCACCCCTCCACTTT,CASTIFESGEGSPLHF
TRBV19,.,.,TRBJ1-3,TGTGCCAGTAGTATTGGGGGCAACTCTGGAAACACCATATATTTT,CASSIGGNSGNTIYF
TRBV5-6,.,TRBD2,TRBJ2-3,TGTGCCAGCAGCGGAGCAGCGGGAGGGTCAGATACGCAGTATTTT,CASSGAAGGSDTQYF